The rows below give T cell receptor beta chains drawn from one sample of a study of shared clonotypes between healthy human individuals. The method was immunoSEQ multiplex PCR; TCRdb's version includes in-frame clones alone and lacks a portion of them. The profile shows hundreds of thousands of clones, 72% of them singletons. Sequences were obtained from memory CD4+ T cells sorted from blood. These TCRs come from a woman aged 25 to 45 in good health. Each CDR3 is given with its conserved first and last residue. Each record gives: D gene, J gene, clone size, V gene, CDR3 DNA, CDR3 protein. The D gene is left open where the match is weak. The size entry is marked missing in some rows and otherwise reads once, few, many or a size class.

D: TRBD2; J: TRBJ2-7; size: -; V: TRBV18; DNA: TGTGCCAGCTCCCGGAGCTTTGGGCTAGCGGAGGAGCAGTACTTC; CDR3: CASSRSFGLAEEQYF
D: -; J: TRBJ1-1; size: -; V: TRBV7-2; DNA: TGTGCCAGCAGCTTAGTAGGCAGCAAGAACACTGAAGCTTTCTTT; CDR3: CASSLVGSKNTEAFF
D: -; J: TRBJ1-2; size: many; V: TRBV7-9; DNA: TGTGCCAGCAGCACCCCGGGCAGGGTGGGTGGCTACACCTTC; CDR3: CASSTPGRVGGYTF
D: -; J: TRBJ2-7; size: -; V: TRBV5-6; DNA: TGTGCCAGCAGCGACGGTATGGGCTACGAGCAGTACTTC; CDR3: CASSDGMGYEQYF
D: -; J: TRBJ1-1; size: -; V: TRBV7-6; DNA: TGTGCCAGCAGCTTAGGGGCAGGGGTCTCCCACACTGAAGCTTTCTTT; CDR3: CASSLGAGVSHTEAFF
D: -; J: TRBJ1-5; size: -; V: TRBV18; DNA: TGTGCCAGCTCACCTAATCTCGGATCCAGGGGCAATCAGCCCCAGCATTTT; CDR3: CASSPNLGSRGNQPQHF
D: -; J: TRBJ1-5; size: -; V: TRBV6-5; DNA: TGTGCCAGCAGTCACGCTGGCAGGAGCAATCAGCCCCAGCATTTT; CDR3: CASSHAGRSNQPQHF
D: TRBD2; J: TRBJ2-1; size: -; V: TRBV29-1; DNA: TGCAGCGTCAAAACGGGACTAGTAAATGAGCAGTTCTTC; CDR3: CSVKTGLVNEQFF
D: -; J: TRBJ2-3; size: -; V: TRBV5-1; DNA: TGCGCCAGCAGCTCCCATGGGGATACGCAGTATTTT; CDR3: CASSSHGDTQYF
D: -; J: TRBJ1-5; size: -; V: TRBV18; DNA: TGTGCCAGCTCACATGAAGGGACTGGAAACAATCAGCCCCAGCATTTT; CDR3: CASSHEGTGNNQPQHF
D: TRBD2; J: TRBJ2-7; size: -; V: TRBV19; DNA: TGTGCCAGTAGTAGGGGAGGGTTTGGAGTTTTCGACGAGCAGTACTTC; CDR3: CASSRGGFGVFDEQYF
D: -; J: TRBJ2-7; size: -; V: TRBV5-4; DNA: TGTGCCAGCAGCCAAGGGACCGGGCCCTCCTACGAGCAGTACTTC; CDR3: CASSQGTGPSYEQYF
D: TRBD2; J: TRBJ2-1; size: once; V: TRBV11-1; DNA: TGTGCCAGCAGCTCCGGGACTAGCGGGAGCTCGGACAATGAGCAGTTCTTC; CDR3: CASSSGTSGSSDNEQFF
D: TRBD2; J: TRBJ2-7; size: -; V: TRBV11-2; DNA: TGTGCCAGCAGCTCACGGGGGACTAGACCGACCTACGAGCAGTACTTC; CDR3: CASSSRGTRPTYEQYF
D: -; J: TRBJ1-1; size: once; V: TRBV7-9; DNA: TGTGCCAGCAGCTCCAAATTGGACACCCAGGGGCGTTTAACACCTGAAGCTTTCTTT; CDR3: CASSSKLDTQGRLTPEAFF
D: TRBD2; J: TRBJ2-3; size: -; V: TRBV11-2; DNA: TGTGCCAGCAGCCCCCCTTTAAGACTAGCGGGTTTGCGCGCAGATACGCAGTATTTT; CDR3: CASSPPLRLAGLRADTQYF
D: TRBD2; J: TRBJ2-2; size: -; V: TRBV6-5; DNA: TGTGCCAGCAGAAGACTAGCGGGATCGACCGGGGAGCTGTTTTTT; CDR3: CASRRLAGSTGELFF
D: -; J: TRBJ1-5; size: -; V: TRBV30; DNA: TGTGCCTGGAGTTCCGGGACCTTCAATCAGCCCCAGCATTTT; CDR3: CAWSSGTFNQPQHF
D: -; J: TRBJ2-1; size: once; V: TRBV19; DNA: TGTGCCAGTGAACGGGCGAACTCCTACAATGAGCAGTTCTTC; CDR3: CASERANSYNEQFF
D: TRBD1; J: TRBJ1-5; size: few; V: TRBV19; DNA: TGTGCCAGTAGTATGACAGGGGACAATCAGCCCCAGCATTTT; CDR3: CASSMTGDNQPQHF